The 30 T cell receptor beta chains presented below share a single source sample, sequenced in a study of identical twins. Each CDR3 protein is one row after TCRdb ran MiXCR on the 5' RACE reads. The sample holds around 1.7 million distinct CDR3 sequences; 32% are singletons and the top ten take 0.27%. The specimen was cord blood. These receptors were taken from a newborn girl in good health.

The rearrangement links TRBV2 to TRBJ2-1; TRBD1 or TRBD2 may be the D gene (5 bases each). Trimming took 5 bases from V and 13 from J, leaving 21 bases between them. The CDR3 sequence is 14 residues long. CDR1 is SNHLY, CDR2 FYNNEI, per germline. The CDR3 is CASSKGPIGETQFF. In DNA, the CDR3 is TGTGCCAGCAGTAAGGGACCCATAGGGGAGACCCAGTTCTTC. The full variable domain, rest sourced from reference TRBV2 and TRBJ2-1, is EPEVTQTPSHQVTQMGQEVILRCVPISNHLYFYWYRQILGQKVEFLVSFYNNEISEKSEIFDDQFSVERPDGSNFTLKIRSTKLEDSAMYFCASSKGPIGETQFFGPGTRLTVL.

This chain joins TRBV3-1 and TRBJ2-4, with D perhaps matching TRBD1 or TRBD2 (5 bases each). Germline CDR1 reads LGHDT; CDR2 reads YNNKEL (reference sequence). Between the trimmed V and J ends, which lost 0 bases and 8 bases, there was a span of 14 bases. CDR3 size: 15 residues. As DNA, the CDR3 is TGTGCCAGCAGCCAAGATGGGACCGCGTATTACATTCAGTACTTC. It codes for CASSQDGTAYYIQYF.

This clonotype was observed a single time. The V call is TRBV12-3 or TRBV12-4, the J call TRBJ1-5; tentative D call: TRBD1 (6 bases). The CDR3 is made up of 14 amino acids. With 6 bases removed from V and 7 bases from J, the gap between germline ends came to 16 bases. CDR3: CASSGTAQGQPQHF. Here the CDR3 DNA reads TGTGCCAGCAGCGGGACGGCTCAGGGGCAGCCCCAGCATTTT.

This chain links TRBV7-2 with TRBJ2-4; D is uncertain. The V gene's germline CDR1 is SGHTA and CDR2 FQGNSA. The CDR3 consists of 14 residues. V shed 5 bases and J shed 2 bases, with 10 bases lying between them. In nucleotides, the CDR3 is TGTGCCAGCAGCCCCGATCCTACCAAAAACATTCAGTACTTC. It codes for CASSPDPTKNIQYF.

The rearrangement joins TRBV7-2 to TRBJ2-7; D is uncertain. Trimming took off 4 bases at V and 6 bases at J, with 16 bases between the two ends. This CDR3 comprises 14 residues. CDR1 is SGHTA and CDR2 is FQGNSA in the germline V gene. The CDR3 DNA is TGTGCCAGCAGCTATCTAGTGATCTCCCGCGAGCAGTACTTC. The encoded protein is CASSYLVISREQYF.

This clonotype has a handful of counts. This chain uses TRBV6-7 with TRBJ2-3; possibly TRBD2 for D (5 bases). TRBV6-7 has ORF status, its function being uncertain. V was pared by 11 bases and J by 1 base, with 13 bases between. CDR3 length equals 13 residues. This CDR3 is CAPGLWGTDTQYF. CDR3 DNA sequence: TGTGCCCCAGGACTGTGGGGCACAGATACGCAGTATTTT.

This clonotype has a handful of counts. This chain joins TRBV4-2 and TRBJ2-7; 14 nucleotides match TRBD2. The CDR3 is 15 residues long. CDR1 is LGHNA and CDR2 is YNFKEQ in the germline V gene. The V and J ends lost 5 bases and 4 bases, in that order; junction bases with no gene match: 4. In nucleotides, the CDR3 is TGTGCCAGCAGCACGACTAGCGGGGGGGCATACGAGCAGTACTTC. Its translation is CASSTTSGGAYEQYF.

The chain links TRBV12-3 or TRBV12-4 to TRBJ2-2, with a weak D call TRBD1 (6 bases). The CDR3 covers 15 residues. The V end lost 7 bases, the J end lost 2 bases, and 14 bases lay between the germline ends. The CDR3 DNA is TGTGCCAGCACCACAAACAGGGTCAACACCGGGGAGCTGTTTTTT. Protein product: CASTTNRVNTGELFF.

The chain links TRBV20-1 to TRBJ2-3; 7 bases align to TRBD2. The germline V gene has CDR1 DFQATT and CDR2 SNEGSKA (reference sequence). The CDR3 is 13 residues long. Trimming at V came to 4 bases and at J to 2 bases, leaving 3 bases not matched to a gene. The CDR3 protein is CSAKRGTTDTQYF. Here the CDR3 DNA reads TGCAGTGCTAAGCGGGGAACCACAGATACGCAGTATTTT.

The chain couples TRBV9 to TRBJ1-2; D might be TRBD1 (5 bases). In germline, CDR1 is SGDLS, CDR2 YYNGEE. V dropped 3 bases and J dropped 8 bases, with 14 bases sitting between them. The CDR3 has 13 amino acids. As DNA, the CDR3 is TGTGCCAGCAGCGGGGACTGGGAAGCGGGCTACACCTTC. The encoded protein is CASSGDWEAGYTF.

V is TRBV28 and J is TRBJ2-7; TRBD1 aligns across 8 bases. V lost 7 bases, J lost 3 bases, and 14 bases stayed unmatched. The CDR3 totals 16 residues. CDR1 and CDR2 (germline): MDHEN, SYDVKM. CDR3 sequence reads: CASTRTGFGEVYEQYF. The CDR3 nucleotides are TGTGCCAGCACCCGGACAGGGTTTGGTGAAGTCTACGAGCAGTACTTC.

This clonotype was picked up a small number of times. V and J are TRBV28 and TRBJ2-1; TRBD2 matches 10 bases. The V and J ends lost 4 bases and 1 base, in that order; junction bases with no gene match: 7. CDR1 and CDR2 from the germline V gene are MDHEN and SYDVKM. The CDR3 is made up of 17 amino acids. CDR3 sequence reads: CASSSPGTSESYNEQFF. Here the CDR3 DNA reads TGTGCCAGCAGTTCTCCCGGGACTAGCGAATCCTACAATGAGCAGTTCTTC.

The rearrangement joins TRBV3-1 to TRBJ2-1; perhaps TRBD1 as D (6 bases). With 1 base removed from V and 0 bases from J, the gap between germline ends came to 13 bases. The CDR3 length is 17 residues. Germline-derived CDR1 and CDR2 are LGHDT and YNNKEL (reference sequence). CDR3 region: CASSQGKQGSSYNEQFF. For the CDR3, the DNA is TGTGCCAGCAGCCAAGGGAAACAGGGATCCTCCTACAATGAGCAGTTCTTC.

This clonotype was seen only a few times. DNA for the CDR3: TGTGCCAGCAGCTTAGGATTAGCGGGTCCTAAAGGAGATACGCAGTATTTT. It translates to CASSLGLAGPKGDTQYF. This rearrangement joins TRBV7-9 to TRBJ2-3; 7 bases are a match to TRBD2. Germline V gene lookup returns CDR1 SEHNR and CDR2 FQNEAQ (reference sequence). V trimming: 1 base; J trimming: 5 bases; junction bases outside the gene matches: 12. The CDR3 runs 17 residues.

The count of this clonotype is one. The chain uses TRBV3-1 and TRBJ1-6; TRBD1 might be the D (5 bases). This CDR3 is 16 amino acids long. The germline gives CDR1 LGHDT, CDR2 YNNKEL (reference sequence). Trimming left V 5 bases short and J 7 bases short, with 18 bases between. The CDR3 loop is CASSTGQELANSPLHF. CDR3 nucleotides: TGTGCCAGCAGCACGGGGCAGGAACTGGCAAATTCACCCCTCCACTTT.

This clonotype was seen a handful of times. V and J are TRBV21-1 and TRBJ2-4; the D call of TRBD2 is as the table states it, not checked on the DNA. TRBV21-1 represents a pseudogene. The CDR3 runs to 17 residues. Here the CDR3 DNA reads TGTGCCAGCAGCAAGGAGTCCATCCACTTAGCCAAAAACATTCAGTACTTC. Protein sequence: CASSKESIHLAKNIQYF.

Only a few counts were recorded for this clonotype. The V and J genes are TRBV4-1 and TRBJ1-5, with D maybe TRBD1 (5 bases). Germline CDR1 and CDR2: MGHRA and YSYEKL. Trimming stripped 3 bases from V and 0 bases from J, with 12 bases between. CDR3 length: 16 amino acids. CDR3 bases: TGCGCCAGCAGCCAGGTGAGGGGTAATAGCAATCAGCCCCAGCATTTT. Translating gives CASSQVRGNSNQPQHF.

The CDR3, as DNA: TGTGCCATCAGTGAACAGGGGGGTGAATATCAGCCCCAGCATTTT. The encoded protein is CAISEQGGEYQPQHF. The chain couples TRBV10-3 to TRBJ1-5, with 8 bases identical to TRBD1. After removal of 3 bases from V and 5 bases from J, the junction contained 6 bases not matched to a gene. The CDR3 contains 15 residues. Germline CDR1 is ENHRY and CDR2 is SYGVKD.

This clonotype was counted only a few times. This chain joins TRBV12-3 or TRBV12-4 and TRBJ1-2; D gene ambiguous. The CDR3 runs to 15 residues. V lost 1 base to trimming and J lost 3 bases, with 12 bases between them. CDR3 nucleotides: TGTGCCAGCAGTTTAGGGAGGGCGCGGGACTATGGCTACACCTTC. It yields the protein CASSLGRARDYGYTF.

This chain uses TRBV20-1 with TRBJ2-7, with TRBD2 matching over 9 bases. CDR3 size: 13 residues. J was trimmed by 7 bases and V by 7 bases; bases with no gene match: 11. Germline V gene sequence: CDR1 DFQATT, CDR2 SNEGSKA (reference sequence). Here the CDR3 reads CSGEAGGLWEQYF. CDR3 nucleotides: TGCAGTGGTGAAGCGGGGGGTCTTTGGGAGCAGTACTTC.

This clonotype has a count of ten or more. CDR3 sequence reads: CASSPRGGSTDTQYF. The CDR3 coding sequence is TGTGCCAGCAGTCCCCGCGGGGGGAGCACAGATACGCAGTATTTT. The chain uses TRBV3-1 and TRBJ2-3; 8 nucleotides agree with TRBD2. CDR1 and CDR2 from the germline V gene are LGHDT and YNNKEL (reference sequence). V lost 6 bases and J lost 0; bases outside the gene matches: 5. The length of the CDR3 is 15 residues.

This clonotype occurred a few times. The chain has TRBV5-1 and TRBJ2-7, with a weak D call TRBD2 (6 bases). This CDR3 is built from 17 residues. V was pared by 2 bases and J by 1 base, with 19 bases between. Germline assignment: CDR1 SGHRS and CDR2 YFSETQ. For the CDR3, the DNA is TGCGCCAGCAGCTTCGGAATTTGGGGGGAACGGTCCTACGAGCAGTACTTC. Its protein product is CASSFGIWGERSYEQYF.

The gene calls are TRBV6-6 and TRBJ1-2; tentatively, D is TRBD1 (5 bases). The CDR3 totals 12 residues. The germline CDR1 and CDR2 sequences are MNHNY and SVGAGI (reference sequence). Trimming took off 6 bases at V and 8 bases at J, with 13 bases between the two ends. The CDR3: CASSIRETGYTF. The CDR3 region has the DNA TGTGCCAGCAGCATCAGGGAAACGGGCTACACCTTC.

V usage is TRBV20-1 and J usage is TRBJ2-3; 9 nucleotides line up with TRBD2. The CDR3 loop spans 16 amino acids. V shed 1 base, J shed 4 bases, and the junction held 9 bases outside the gene matches. Per the germline V gene, CDR1 is DFQATT and CDR2 is SNEGSKA (reference sequence). The CDR3 bases are TGCAGTGCTAGAGTTGGGGCGGGGGGGCCGCCAGATACGCAGTATTTT. This translates into CSARVGAGGPPDTQYF.

This clonotype was picked up a small number of times. The genes are TRBV20-1 and TRBJ2-3; the match to TRBD2 covers 8 bases. CDR1 is DFQATT and CDR2 is SNEGSKA in the germline V gene (reference sequence). The trim removed 5 bases at V and 0 bases at J, leaving 4 bases unmatched. This CDR3 has 14 residues. For the CDR3, the DNA is TGCAGTGCTCAACTAGCGGTTAGCACAGATACGCAGTATTTT. This translates into CSAQLAVSTDTQYF.

This clonotype was seen a handful of times. The genes are TRBV5-1 and TRBJ2-3; a weak D match, TRBD1 (5 bases). V lost 4 bases and J lost 6, with 6 bases in between. Germline CDR1 and CDR2: SGHRS and YFSETQ. This CDR3 has 11 residues. The CDR3 bases are TGCGCCAGCAGCAACAGGGATACGCAGTATTTT. This codes for CASSNRDTQYF.

The chain uses TRBV2 and TRBJ2-5; 11 positions agree with TRBD2. CDR1 is SNHLY, CDR2 FYNNEI, per germline. The V gene end was trimmed by 5 bases and the J gene end by 3 bases; junction bases not matched to a gene: 5. This CDR3 is built from 15 residues. The CDR3 loop is CASSRLAGRKETQYF. CDR3 in DNA: TGTGCCAGCAGTCGACTAGCGGGGCGTAAAGAGACCCAGTACTTC.

The gene calls are TRBV10-3 and TRBJ2-5; TRBD1 is a possible D gene (6 bases). V gave up 6 bases and J gave up 2 bases, with 13 bases separating them. Germline assignment: CDR1 ENHRY and CDR2 SYGVKD. The CDR3 totals 14 residues. The CDR3 sequence is CAIRAWGQQETQYF. In DNA, the CDR3 is TGTGCCATCAGGGCGTGGGGGCAGCAAGAGACCCAGTACTTC.

The V and J genes are TRBV19 and TRBJ2-7; 9 bases align to TRBD2. With V trimmed by 10 bases and J by 3 bases, 7 bases remained unmatched. Germline V CDR1 and CDR2: LNHDA, SQIVND (reference sequence). The CDR3 totals 13 residues. This CDR3 is CATGRAGGYEQYF. DNA of the CDR3: TGTGCCACCGGACGAGCGGGAGGCTACGAGCAGTACTTC. Full variable domain (rest looked up from reference TRBV19 and TRBJ2-7): DGGITQSPKYLFRKEGQNVTLSCEQNLNHDAMYWYRQDPGQGLRLIYYSQIVNDFQKGDIAEGYSVSREKKESFPLTVTSAQKNPTAFYLCATGRAGGYEQYFGPGTRLTVT.

This clonotype appeared a few times. The V gene is TRBV20-1, the J gene TRBJ1-2, with unresolved D. V gave up 1 base and J gave up 5 bases, with 17 bases separating them. The V gene's germline CDR1 is DFQATT and CDR2 SNEGSKA (reference sequence). The CDR3 consists of 15 residues. Here the CDR3 reads CSARVMEVWRYGYTF. In DNA, the CDR3 is TGCAGTGCTAGAGTCATGGAGGTGTGGCGATATGGCTACACCTTC.